This is a list of T cell receptor beta chains from one sample in a study of technical replicates of blood from a few donors. The data were produced by immunoSEQ multiplex PCR, yet TCRdb's version contains in-frame clones alone and is incomplete. The data contain 70,000 or so clones, about 87% of them singletons. Sequenced sample: PBMCs. Receptor source: a human donor in good health. Some clones in this sample may be carry-over from other donors' samples. Both conserved end residues are part of each CDR3. D genes are given only for firm matches. Clone size is stated in some rows and not others, as once, few, many or a class when expanded.

v_call	d_call	j_call	cdr3_length	clone_size	cdr3_aa	cdr3_nt
TRBV7-5	.	TRBJ1-1	15	.	CARRRRQVGCTEAFF	TGTGCCAGAAGGAGACGACAGGTGGGGTGCACTGAAGCTTTCTTT
TRBV7-6	TRBD2	TRBJ2-3	16	.	CASSFMSGGGAGAQYF	TGTGCCAGCAGCTTTATGTCGGGCGGGGGGGCCGGGGCGCAGTATTTT
TRBV12-5	.	TRBJ2-5	14	.	CASGSRPLLETQYF	TGTGCTAGTGGTTCGAGACCACTACTGGAGACCCAGTACTTC
TRBV9	TRBD1	TRBJ1-1	17	.	CASSVSPGRGLNTEAFF	TGTGCCAGCAGCGTAAGCCCCGGGAGGGGGCTGAACACTGAAGCTTTCTTT
TRBV2	.	TRBJ2-1	12	.	CASSNAPGEQFF	TGTGCCAGCAGTAATGCCCCGGGTGAGCAGTTCTTC
TRBV7-9	.	TRBJ1-1	16	.	CASSLGRGGVNTEAFF	TGTGCCAGCAGCTTAGGGAGAGGGGGAGTGAACACTGAAGCTTTCTTT
TRBV5-1	TRBD2	TRBJ2-1	18	.	CASSLAPQREGTYNEQFF	TGCGCCAGCAGCTTGGCTCCTCAGCGGGAAGGAACCTACAATGAGCAGTTCTTC
TRBV7-9	.	TRBJ1-2	13	.	CASSSPRGNGYTF	TGTGCCAGCAGTTCCCCTCGGGGTAATGGCTACACCTTC
TRBV5-4	.	TRBJ2-2	12	.	CASSFPGGELFF	TGTGCCAGCAGCTTCCCCGGGGGGGAGCTGTTTTTT
TRBV19	.	TRBJ1-2	12	.	CATGAVIGGYTF	TGTGCCACAGGGGCCGTTATAGGGGGCTACACCTTC
TRBV6-1	TRBD1	TRBJ1-5	18	.	CASSVAKRPGGFNQPQHF	TGTGCCAGCAGTGTGGCGAAGCGTCCAGGGGGATTCAATCAGCCCCAGCATTTT
TRBV5-1	TRBD2	TRBJ2-1	18	.	CASSFGLAGGRSYNEQFF	TGCGCCAGCAGCTTCGGACTAGCGGGGGGCCGCTCCTACAATGAGCAGTTCTTC
TRBV30	TRBD1	TRBJ1-2	12	.	CAGTGFGYGYTF	TGTGCCGGGACAGGGTTTGGCTATGGCTACACCTTC
TRBV5-1	TRBD2	TRBJ2-2	14	.	CASRLATNTGELFF	TGCGCCAGCCGACTAGCGACCAACACCGGGGAGCTGTTTTTT
TRBV6-1	.	TRBJ2-7	15	.	CASILNPGSGYEQYF	TGTGCCAGCATTCTCAACCCAGGGTCGGGCTACGAGCAGTACTTC
TRBV10-3	.	TRBJ2-2	12	.	CAISEQSGELFF	TGTGCCATCAGTGAGCAGTCCGGGGAGCTGTTTTTT
TRBV7-3	TRBD2	TRBJ2-3	14	.	CASSGGGSTDTQYF	TGTGCCAGCAGCGGGGGGGGGAGCACAGATACGCAGTATTTT
TRBV7-3	.	TRBJ1-2	15	few	CASSPGGGGNYGYTF	TGTGCCAGCAGCCCGGGTGGAGGAGGGAACTATGGCTACACCTTC
TRBV2	.	TRBJ1-1	14	.	CASSEVLGHPEAFF	TGTGCCAGCAGTGAAGTTCTAGGTCATCCTGAAGCTTTCTTT
TRBV29-1	TRBD1	TRBJ2-4	14	.	CSAGETGIKNIQYF	TGCAGCGCCGGAGAGACAGGGATCAAAAACATTCAGTACTTC
TRBV6-5	TRBD2	TRBJ2-7	15	.	CASRRGGPGSYEQYF	TGTGCCAGCAGACGCGGGGGGCCTGGATCCTACGAGCAGTACTTC
TRBV21-1	.	TRBJ2-5	15	.	CASSKGARGRETQYF	TGTGCCAGCAGCAAAGGGGCAAGGGGCCGGGAGACCCAGTACTTC
TRBV7-2	TRBD1	TRBJ2-4	18	.	CASSKGTGTPLAKNIQYF	TGTGCCAGCAGCAAAGGGACAGGGACCCCACTAGCCAAAAACATTCAGTACTTC
TRBV4-3	.	TRBJ1-2	18	.	CASSQDAPPGVNNYGYTF	TGCGCCAGCAGCCAAGATGCCCCTCCCGGGGTTAATAACTATGGCTACACCTTC
TRBV5-1	TRBD1	TRBJ2-7	15	.	CASSSGTAVTYEQYF	TGCGCCAGCAGCTCGGGGACAGCTGTAACCTACGAGCAGTACTTC
TRBV19	.	TRBJ2-6	16	.	CASSLIQYSGANVLTF	TGTGCCAGTAGTTTAATCCAGTACTCTGGGGCCAACGTCCTGACTTTC
TRBV6-5	.	TRBJ1-1	13	once	CASRNSLNTEAFF	TGTGCCAGCAGGAACTCGCTGAACACTGAAGCTTTCTTT
TRBV7-2	.	TRBJ2-7	17	.	CASSLGWVWAGTYEQYF	TGTGCCAGCAGCTTAGGTTGGGTCTGGGCGGGTACCTACGAGCAGTACTTC
TRBV27	TRBD1	TRBJ1-1	16	few	CASRPRQGERNTEAFF	TGTGCCAGCAGGCCTAGACAGGGGGAGAGGAACACTGAAGCTTTCTTT
TRBV27	.	TRBJ2-3	15	.	CASSYLGTPGDTQYF	TGTGCCAGCAGTTATCTGGGCACGCCAGGAGATACGCAGTATTTT
TRBV7-7	TRBD2	TRBJ2-5	14	.	CASSVGTSAETQYF	TGTGCCAGCAGCGTAGGGACTAGCGCGGAGACCCAGTACTTC
TRBV7-7	.	TRBJ2-2	14	.	CASSSTGKYGELFF	TGTGCCAGCAGCTCGACAGGAAAGTACGGAGAGCTGTTTTTT
TRBV27	TRBD2	TRBJ2-7	15	once	CASSLKREASYEQYF	TGTGCCAGCAGTTTAAAGCGGGAGGCCTCCTACGAGCAGTACTTC
TRBV6-1	.	TRBJ2-2	16	once	CASSEGRGGFTGELFF	TGTGCCAGCAGTGAAGGGAGAGGGGGTTTTACCGGGGAGCTGTTTTTT